Listed below are T cell receptor beta chains from one sample, sequenced in a study of vaccination effects on CD4 cells after COVID-19. These receptors are not linked to any known antigen. Here immunoSEQ multiplex PCR was the method, and the copy in TCRdb shows in-frame clones only, minus some. The table has 14,000 or so clones, around three quarters seen once. The source material was CD4+ T cells from PBMCs cultured with HCoV-NL63 spike peptides, sampled after COVID-19 vaccination. These receptors all come from a human donor who had a prior SARS-CoV-2 infection. Both conserved end residues are part of each CDR3. A D gene is named only where the DNA matches it firmly. Clone size is stated in some rows and not others, as once, few, many or a class when expanded.

j_call,v_call,clone_size,d_call,cdr3_nt,cdr3_aa
TRBJ1-1,TRBV19,few,-,TGTGCCAGTAGTCGTCGTAAGGGCAGAAAGAACACTGAAGCTTTCTTT,CASSRRKGRKNTEAFF
TRBJ2-7,TRBV2,-,TRBD2,TGTGCCAGCAGAGGACTAGCGGGAGAGTTTCCCTACGAGCAGTACTTC,CASRGLAGEFPYEQYF
TRBJ1-1,TRBV5-1,-,-,TGCGCCAGCAGCTTGGAAGCGGGGGGCACTGAAGCTTTCTTT,CASSLEAGGTEAFF
TRBJ1-2,TRBV4-3,few,TRBD1,TGCGCCAGCAGCCAAGAGGCCAGGGGGCCGTTAGGGAACTATGGCTACACCTTC,CASSQEARGPLGNYGYTF
TRBJ1-5,TRBV27,-,-,TGTGCCAGCAGTTTTCAGTACAATCAGCCCCAGCATTTT,CASSFQYNQPQHF
TRBJ1-2,TRBV21-1,-,-,TGTGCCAGCAGCGCGGAAGGGGGCTCCTATGGCTACACCTTC,CASSAEGGSYGYTF
TRBJ2-1,TRBV5-5,once,TRBD2,TGTGCCAGCAGCTTTCGGGGGGGAGCCTACAATGAGCAGTTCTTC,CASSFRGGAYNEQFF
TRBJ1-1,TRBV5-1,once,-,TGCGCCAGCAGCTTGAAGACTTGGAACACTGAAGCTTTCTTT,CASSLKTWNTEAFF
TRBJ2-2,TRBV5-4,-,TRBD2,TGTGCCAGCAGCCGAGGACTAGCGGGGGGCACCGGGGAGCTGTTTTTT,CASSRGLAGGTGELFF
TRBJ2-7,TRBV6-2/TRBV6-3,-,-,TGTGCCAGCAGTTACAACCGGGGCAAGGTTCGGAACGAGCAGTACTTC,CASSYNRGKVRNEQYF
TRBJ2-2,TRBV5-1,-,TRBD1,TGCGCCAGCAGCTGGGCCGGACAGGGTGGAACCGGGGAGCTGTTTTTT,CASSWAGQGGTGELFF
TRBJ1-1,TRBV6-5,-,-,TGTGCCAGCAGCGCCCTAGCTAGCACTGAAGCTTTCTTT,CASSALASTEAFF
TRBJ2-3,TRBV24-1,-,-,TGTGCCACCAGTGGCGATTTAGATACGCAGTATTTT,CATSGDLDTQYF
TRBJ2-7,TRBV12-3/TRBV12-4,-,-,TGTGCCAGCAGAAGACAGGCCGGATACGAGCAGTACTTC,CASRRQAGYEQYF
TRBJ2-7,TRBV5-5,once,-,TGTGCCAGCAGCTTGGACTATATCTCCTACGAGCAGTACTTC,CASSLDYISYEQYF
TRBJ2-7,TRBV5-1,few,-,TGCGCCAGCAGCTTGAAAGGGACCTACGAGCAGTACTTC,CASSLKGTYEQYF
TRBJ1-1,TRBV4-1,-,-,TGCGCCAGCAGCCAAGGCCTTGAATTACTGGGGGCTTTCTTT,CASSQGLELLGAFF
TRBJ2-5,TRBV6-2/TRBV6-3,-,-,TGTGCCAGCACCCCCGGGGGCTATAATCTGGAGACCCAGTACTTC,CASTPGGYNLETQYF
TRBJ2-1,TRBV3-1/TRBV3-2,-,-,TGTGCCAGCAGCCCGCTATCCCGTGGTGAGCAGTTCTTC,CASSPLSRGEQFF
TRBJ2-6,TRBV13,once,TRBD1,TGTGCCAGCAGCCTGAATACAGGGGCTGGGGCCAACGTCCTGACTTTC,CASSLNTGAGANVLTF
TRBJ1-5,TRBV18,-,-,TGTGCCAGCTCACCAAGCCAGGGGTCGGTTCAGCCCCAGCATTTT,CASSPSQGSVQPQHF
TRBJ2-1,TRBV13,few,-,TGTGCCAGCAGCTTAGAGATGGCCTTGAACAATGAGCAGTTCTTC,CASSLEMALNNEQFF
TRBJ1-1,TRBV5-1,-,TRBD1,TGCGCCAGCAGCCGACAGGGGACGAGACTAGACACTGAAGCTTTCTTT,CASSRQGTRLDTEAFF
TRBJ1-6,TRBV5-4,-,-,TGTGCCAGCAGCCCCGGGTGGGGGGATAATTCACCCCTCCACTTT,CASSPGWGDNSPLHF
TRBJ1-6,TRBV5-3,-,TRBD1,TGTGCCAGAAGCTCGACTAAAAGGAAAAGGGACAGGAGCTCCTATAATTCACCCCTCCACTTT,CARSSTKRKRDRSSYNSPLHF
TRBJ1-2,TRBV6-6,-,-,TGTGCCACCAAAACACAGGGTTCTAACTATGGCTACACCTTC,CATKTQGSNYGYTF
TRBJ1-6,TRBV9,-,-,TGTGCCAGCAGCGTCTATGCGGGCTCCTATAATTCACCCCTCCACTTT,CASSVYAGSYNSPLHF
TRBJ2-7,TRBV13,-,-,TGTGCCAGCAGCTCGCTCCGGGACCGAACCTACGAGCAGTACTTC,CASSSLRDRTYEQYF
TRBJ2-6,TRBV19,-,-,TGTGCCAGTAGTGCCCGCCGGGATCCCTCTGGGGCCAACGTCCTGACTTTC,CASSARRDPSGANVLTF
TRBJ2-4,TRBV11-3,few,-,TGTGCCAGCAGCTTTAATTCGGGGAACATTCAGTACTTC,CASSFNSGNIQYF
TRBJ1-2,TRBV6-6,-,-,TGTGCCAGCAGTCGATCCGGGGCCCTAGGCCACTATGGCTACACCTTC,CASSRSGALGHYGYTF
TRBJ1-2,TRBV19,-,TRBD1,TGTGCCAGTAGTACGGACAGGGGGCCGACGGGCTATGGCTACACCTTC,CASSTDRGPTGYGYTF
TRBJ1-6,TRBV7-2,-,TRBD1,TGTGCCAGCAGCTCCCTGACAGGGGGGAATTCACCCCTCCACTTT,CASSSLTGGNSPLHF
TRBJ2-2,TRBV5-1,-,-,TGCGCCAGCAGCCAGGGCCCCAACACCGGGGAGCTGTTTTTT,CASSQGPNTGELFF
TRBJ2-5,TRBV3-1/TRBV3-2,-,-,TGTGCCAGCAGCACCACGGGACAGCGGGGGACCCAGTACTTC,CASSTTGQRGTQYF
TRBJ2-7,TRBV2,few,-,TGTGCCAGCAGTGAATGGCTTGGCAGGGAGCACGAGCAGTACTTC,CASSEWLGREHEQYF
TRBJ2-1,TRBV18,-,TRBD2,TGTGCCAGCTCACCACAGCGGGAGGGGGACAATGAGCAGTTCTTC,CASSPQREGDNEQFF
TRBJ2-7,TRBV29-1,few,TRBD2,TGCAGCGTTGGGATGGGCGGGGGATCCTACGAGCAGTACTTC,CSVGMGGGSYEQYF
TRBJ2-5,TRBV11-1,-,TRBD1,TGTGCCAGCAGCTCCCAGGGGGCGCATGAGACCCAGTACTTC,CASSSQGAHETQYF
TRBJ2-3,TRBV20-1,few,-,TGCAGTGCCTATCTGGGGGATACGCAGTATTTT,CSAYLGDTQYF
TRBJ2-7,TRBV9,-,TRBD1,TGTGCCAGCAGTCGGGACAGGGCTACCTACGAGCAGTACTTC,CASSRDRATYEQYF
TRBJ1-2,TRBV9,few,-,TGTGCCAGCAGCGCAACAGGGTACTATGGCTACACCTTC,CASSATGYYGYTF
TRBJ1-4,TRBV5-4,-,-,TGTGCCAGCAGAATGGGGGTTGCAACTAATGAAAAACTGTTTTTT,CASRMGVATNEKLFF
TRBJ2-7,TRBV6-2/TRBV6-3,-,TRBD1,TGTGCCAGCAGTAAGATCCAGGGGGCCTACGAGCAGTACTTC,CASSKIQGAYEQYF
TRBJ1-1,TRBV2,once,TRBD1,TGTGCCAGCGCCCGAGACAGGGACACTGAAGCTTTCTTT,CASARDRDTEAFF
TRBJ1-2,TRBV19,-,-,TGTGCCAGTCTCCGGGGTTCAGGGATGAACTATGGCTACACCTTC,CASLRGSGMNYGYTF
TRBJ2-3,TRBV7-6,-,TRBD2,TGTGCCAGCAGCCGGGCCCTAGCGGGGGCGACAGATACGCAGTATTTT,CASSRALAGATDTQYF
TRBJ1-5,TRBV12-3/TRBV12-4,-,-,TGTGCCAGCAGTGCCTATAGCAATCAGCCCCAGCATTTT,CASSAYSNQPQHF